This is a list of T cell receptor beta chains from one sample in a study of response to subunit inactivated influenza vaccine. Via MiXCR, TCRdb re-called the RT-PCR reads, giving one row per CDR3 protein. The data contain just under 550,000 distinct CDR3 sequences, roughly a quarter of them singletons. These data were also filed under a second study, of T cells expressing NK-cell markers.

The source was CD4+ T cells sorted from PBMCs, collected about 11 days after vaccination. The origin of the receptors is a man aged 50-60 years who received an inactivated influenza vaccine. Each CDR3 is given with its conserved first and last residue. D genes are given only for firm matches. Some rows have no size entry. The others give once, few or many, or a class for an expanded clone.

j_gene,abundance,v_gene,d_gene,CDR3nt,CDR3aa
TRBJ1-1,few,TRBV7-2,-,TGTGCCAGCAGCTTAGGTCCCCACTTGGGGGCTGAAGCTTTCTTT,CASSLGPHLGAEAFF
TRBJ1-2,few,TRBV2,-,TGTGCCAGCAAGGTCGGGTATCGCTATGGCTACACCTTC,CASKVGYRYGYTF
TRBJ2-1,many,TRBV20-1,-,TGCAGTGCCCTCGGGGAGAGTAAAATCTACAATGAGCAGTTCTTC,CSALGESKIYNEQFF
TRBJ1-3,-,TRBV5-5,-,TGTGCCAGCAGCCCCCGCGACGGGGACACCATATATTTT,CASSPRDGDTIYF
TRBJ1-1,once,TRBV10-3,-,TGTGCCATCAGTCTTACGGACAGCAACACTGAAGCTTTCTTT,CAISLTDSNTEAFF
TRBJ2-6,-,TRBV4-3,-,TGCGCCAGCAGCCAATGGTTGGGCAGGGGTGGCTCTGGGGCCAACGTCCTGACTTTC,CASSQWLGRGGSGANVLTF
TRBJ2-7,-,TRBV5-5,TRBD1,TGTGCCAGCAGCCCCCCCCTGCAGGGGGCCATCTACGAGCAGTACTTC,CASSPPLQGAIYEQYF
TRBJ2-3,-,TRBV27,TRBD2,TGTGCCAGCAGTTTAGGACTAGCGGGAGGTTGGGATACGCAGTATTTT,CASSLGLAGGWDTQYF
TRBJ2-7,few,TRBV5-1,TRBD2,TGCGCCAGCAGCTTGAAGACTAGCGGGGGACCGGGCGAGCAGTACTTC,CASSLKTSGGPGEQYF
TRBJ1-5,-,TRBV12-3/TRBV12-4,-,TGTGCCAGCAGTTTCTCGCCGTATCAGCCCCAGCATTTT,CASSFSPYQPQHF
TRBJ2-1,-,TRBV27,TRBD2,TGTGCCAGCAGCCAGGGACTAGCGGGGGTCTCTCAGTTCTTC,CASSQGLAGVSQFF
TRBJ2-1,-,TRBV7-9,TRBD2,TGTGCCAGCAGCGCGTGGGCGGGAGTAGCCTACAATGAGCAGTTCTTC,CASSAWAGVAYNEQFF
TRBJ1-4,many,TRBV14,-,TGTGCCAGCAGCCAAGTTAGAGGGACCGATGAAAAACTGTTTTTT,CASSQVRGTDEKLFF
TRBJ2-2,many,TRBV5-1,-,TGCGCCAGCAGCTTGGCCTCCGGGACACTGAGGACCGGGGAGCTGTTTTTT,CASSLASGTLRTGELFF
TRBJ2-1,-,TRBV4-3,TRBD2,TGCGCCAGCAGCCAAGGGGGCGGGAGTACTTACAATGAGCAGTTCTTC,CASSQGGGSTYNEQFF